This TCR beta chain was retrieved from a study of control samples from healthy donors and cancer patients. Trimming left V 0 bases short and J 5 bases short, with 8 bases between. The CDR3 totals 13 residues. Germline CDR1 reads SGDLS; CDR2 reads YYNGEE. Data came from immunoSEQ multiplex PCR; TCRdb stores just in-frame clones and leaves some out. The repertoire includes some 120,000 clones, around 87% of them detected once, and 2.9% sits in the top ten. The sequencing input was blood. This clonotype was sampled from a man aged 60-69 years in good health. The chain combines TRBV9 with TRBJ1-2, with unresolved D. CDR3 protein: CASSVEGLYGYTF. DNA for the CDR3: TGTGCCAGCAGCGTAGAGGGATTGTATGGCTACACCTTC.